These T cell receptor beta chains were read from a single sample in a study of blood T cell repertoires in COVID-19. Generated by immunoSEQ multiplex PCR, the TCRdb table keeps only in-frame clones and is missing some. The table records 180,000 or so clones, approximately 83% of them present only once. The specimen sequenced was peripheral blood. The receptors stem from a man between 60 and 70 years old with acute or convalescent COVID-19. Both conserved end residues are part of each CDR3. Each record gives: D gene, J gene, V gene, CDR3 protein, CDR3 DNA. The D gene is left open where the match is weak.

NA	TRBJ1-2	TRBV2	CASHPGTNYGYTF	TGTGCCAGCCACCCGGGGACAAACTATGGCTACACCTTC
NA	TRBJ2-1	TRBV4-1	CASSQARDNEQFF	TGCGCCAGCAGCCAAGCGAGAGACAATGAGCAGTTCTTC
NA	TRBJ1-3	TRBV30	CAWSGRSGNTIYF	TGTGCCTGGAGTGGGAGGAGTGGAAACACCATATATTTT
NA	TRBJ1-1	TRBV3-1/TRBV3-2	CASSQLANEAFF	TGTGCCAGCAGCCAGTTGGCCAATGAAGCTTTCTTT
NA	TRBJ1-5	TRBV19	CASTIPRGANNQPQHF	TGTGCCAGTACCATACCGCGCGGGGCAAACAATCAGCCCCAGCATTTT
TRBD1	TRBJ1-1	TRBV28	CASSIQGAPAFF	TGTGCCAGCAGTATCCAGGGGGCACCGGCTTTCTTT
NA	TRBJ2-1	TRBV6-5	CASSSQGPPGNEQFF	TGTGCCAGCAGTTCTCAAGGACCCCCGGGGAATGAGCAGTTCTTC
TRBD1	TRBJ1-6	TRBV19	CASSIQGANSPLHF	TGTGCCAGTAGTATTCAGGGGGCGAATTCACCCCTCCACTTT
NA	TRBJ2-1	TRBV28	CASSAGGSGYNEQFF	TGTGCCAGCAGTGCCGGGGGTAGTGGCTATAATGAGCAGTTCTTC
TRBD1	TRBJ1-4	TRBV3-1/TRBV3-2	CASSPGTGWKKLFF	TGTGCCAGCAGCCCCGGGACAGGGTGGAAAAAACTGTTTTTT